This is a list of T cell receptor beta chains from one sample in a study of blood T cells in healthy people across ages. TCRdb re-called the 5' RACE reads through MiXCR, storing one row per CDR3 protein. The sample shows about 580,000 distinct CDR3 sequences, roughly 43% of them seen only once. The sequenced sample was blood. Receptors originate from a man older than 75 in good health. CDR3s include the opening cysteine and the closing phenylalanine or tryptophan. The D gene is left open where the match is weak. Clone size, where shown, is once, few, many, or a class for clones that have expanded.

V gene	CDR3 length	J gene	D gene	clone size	CDR3 DNA	CDR3 protein
TRBV5-1	14	TRBJ2-5	NA	few	TGCGCCAGCAGCTTGGACAGTGCTCAAGAGACCCAGTACTTC	CASSLDSAQETQYF
TRBV30	12	TRBJ2-7	NA	NA	TGTGCCTGGTCTCGGGACATGGGGGAGCAGTACTTC	CAWSRDMGEQYF
TRBV6-6	15	TRBJ1-1	NA	many	TGTGCCAGCAGTTACTCCCCACTAGGGAACACTGAAGCTTTCTTT	CASSYSPLGNTEAFF
TRBV7-2	15	TRBJ2-1	NA	few	TGTGCCAGCAGCGTGAGCGCGGGGATCTACAATGAGCAGTTCTTC	CASSVSAGIYNEQFF
TRBV6-5	13	TRBJ1-1	NA	NA	TGTGCCACATACAAACTACCGAACACTGAAGCTTTCTTT	CATYKLPNTEAFF
TRBV18	13	TRBJ2-7	NA	NA	TGTGCCAGCTCACCTAACGGGGGCAACGAGCAGTACTTC	CASSPNGGNEQYF
TRBV3-1	15	TRBJ2-7	NA	NA	TGTGCCAGCAGCCGCCAGGGACGTATTCAGGACGAGCAGTACTTC	CASSRQGRIQDEQYF
TRBV6-1	14	TRBJ2-5	TRBD2	NA	TGTGCCAGCAGGGAACTAGCGGGAGTAGAGACCCAGTACTTC	CASRELAGVETQYF
TRBV2	13	TRBJ2-1	TRBD1	many	TGTGCCAGCATGTTGACAGGGGCAAATGAGCAGTTCTTC	CASMLTGANEQFF
TRBV7-2	15	TRBJ1-5	NA	NA	TGTGCCAGCAGCTTCACAGGAGGTAGCAATCAGCCCCAGCATTTT	CASSFTGGSNQPQHF
TRBV4-3	13	TRBJ2-3	NA	few	TGCGCCAGCAGCCATGAGCCCACAGATACGCAGTATTTT	CASSHEPTDTQYF
TRBV20-1	16	TRBJ2-2	NA	few	TGCAGTGCTACGAATGGGGGGGGGGCTCATCCCGGGGAGCTGTTTTTT	CSATNGGGAHPGELFF
TRBV12-3/TRBV12-4	14	TRBJ1-2	TRBD1	NA	TGTGCCAGCACCCCGGGCACAGGGGCCTATGGCTACACCTTC	CASTPGTGAYGYTF
TRBV6-2/TRBV6-3	13	TRBJ2-1	NA	NA	TGTGCCTCCCGGGGGCCGGGGGCGCGAGAGCAGTTCTTC	CASRGPGAREQFF
TRBV6-6	16	TRBJ2-6	NA	NA	TGTGCCAGCAGTCACCAATTTGCGGCGGAGGCCAACGTCCTGACTTTC	CASSHQFAAEANVLTF
TRBV6-2/TRBV6-3	13	TRBJ2-7	NA	NA	TGTGCCAGCAGTCCGTTCACCGACTACGAGCAGTACTTC	CASSPFTDYEQYF
TRBV7-9	15	TRBJ2-7	NA	NA	TGTGCCAGCAGCCTTTTAAGCCAGAGCTCCTACGAGCAGTACTTC	CASSLLSQSSYEQYF
TRBV4-3	14	TRBJ2-5	NA	NA	TGCGCCAGCAGCCAAGGTGGGATCGTAGAGACCCAGTACTTC	CASSQGGIVETQYF
TRBV10-3	12	TRBJ2-1	NA	NA	TGTGCCATCAGCCAAAATGGGAATGAGCAGTTCTTC	CAISQNGNEQFF
TRBV7-3	15	TRBJ2-3	NA	NA	TGTGCCAGCAGCTTAATGGGACTGGGCACAGATACGCAGTATTTT	CASSLMGLGTDTQYF
TRBV28	14	TRBJ1-6	NA	NA	TGTGCCAGCAGTTCGATGCGGGATGAATCACCCCTCCACTTT	CASSSMRDESPLHF
TRBV4-1	17	TRBJ2-5	NA	NA	TGCGCCAGCAGCCAAGATTTCAGCGCGGGGTCCCGGGAGACCCAGTACTTC	CASSQDFSAGSRETQYF
TRBV5-1	14	TRBJ2-7	NA	NA	TGCGCCAGCAGCCTCCGGGCCCTCTCCTACGAGCAGTACTTC	CASSLRALSYEQYF
TRBV18	15	TRBJ1-2	TRBD1	NA	TGTGCCAGCTCTGCAACCGCCGGGACAGACTATGGCTACACCTTC	CASSATAGTDYGYTF
TRBV6-6	16	TRBJ2-2	NA	NA	TGTGCCAGCAGTTCGATAATCTGGGGGAACACCGGGGAGCTGTTTTTT	CASSSIIWGNTGELFF
TRBV12-3/TRBV12-4	12	TRBJ2-3	NA	few	TGTGCCAGCAGTCCCAGCGCGGGTGCGCAGTATTTT	CASSPSAGAQYF
TRBV9	20	TRBJ2-7	NA	few	TGTGCCAGCAGCGTAGGCCCCCCAACAGGGTCCTCCACTCTGTCCTACGAGCAGTACTTC	CASSVGPPTGSSTLSYEQYF
TRBV20-1	12	TRBJ2-7	TRBD2	NA	TGCAGTGCTGGCGCGGGACTACGCGAGCAGTACTTC	CSAGAGLREQYF
TRBV7-2	13	TRBJ2-2	NA	few	TGTGCCAGCAGCCAGTTTAGTACCGGGGAGCTGTTTTTT	CASSQFSTGELFF
TRBV20-1	12	TRBJ2-7	NA	NA	TGCAGTGCCAGCGGTGCGTTCTACGAGCAGTACTTC	CSASGAFYEQYF
TRBV20-1	15	TRBJ2-6	TRBD1	NA	TGCAGTGCGGTTCAGGGGGCAACTGGGGCCAACGTCCTGACTTTC	CSAVQGATGANVLTF
TRBV20-1	14	TRBJ2-5	TRBD2	few	TGCAGTGCTTTAACTAGCGGCAACCAAGAGACCCAGTACTTC	CSALTSGNQETQYF
TRBV7-2	15	TRBJ2-5	TRBD2	NA	TGTGCCAGCAGCAAGACTAGCGGAAACTACAATGAGCAGTACTTC	CASSKTSGNYNEQYF
TRBV7-9	18	TRBJ2-7	TRBD2	NA	TGTGCCAGCAGCTTATTCCTACGGGGGGGGAATTCCTACAATGAGCAGTACTTC	CASSLFLRGGNSYNEQYF
TRBV15	14	TRBJ2-7	NA	NA	TGTGCCACCAGCAGAAACCAGGAGGGGCACGAGCAGTACTTC	CATSRNQEGHEQYF
TRBV7-2	14	TRBJ2-1	TRBD2	NA	TGTGCCAGCAGCCTCCAAGCGGGAGCCAATGAGCAGTTCTTC	CASSLQAGANEQFF
TRBV20-1	15	TRBJ2-3	NA	NA	TGCAGTGCCCCCACCCAGTCTAGCGTCCCAGATACGCAGTATTTT	CSAPTQSSVPDTQYF
TRBV9	16	TRBJ2-5	TRBD1	NA	TGTGCCAGCAGCGTAACGGGGACAGGTTTTAGTAGTGAGCAGTACTTC	CASSVTGTGFSSEQYF
TRBV30	13	TRBJ2-7	TRBD2	NA	TGTGCCTGGAGTAGGCGGGGGGCCTACGAGCAGTACTTC	CAWSRRGAYEQYF
TRBV28	19	TRBJ2-3	TRBD1	few	TGTGCCAGCAGTTTACCGGGACAGGGCGTATTATCTAGCACAGATACGCAGTATTTT	CASSLPGQGVLSSTDTQYF
TRBV27	11	TRBJ2-7	NA	few	TGTGCCAGCAGTGAGGGGGTCGAGCAGTACTTC	CASSEGVEQYF
TRBV7-2	13	TRBJ2-7	NA	NA	TGTGCCAGCAGCTGGGGGAACAACTACGAGCAGTACTTC	CASSWGNNYEQYF
TRBV7-9	18	TRBJ2-3	TRBD2	few	TGTGCCAGCAGGACTAGCGGGGGCCGGTGGGCTAGCACAGATACGCAGTATTTT	CASRTSGGRWASTDTQYF
TRBV7-9	16	TRBJ2-1	NA	few	TGTGCCAGCAGCCGCCGGACGCTCCCCTCCTACAATGAGCAGTTCTTC	CASSRRTLPSYNEQFF
TRBV4-1	16	TRBJ1-2	NA	NA	TGCGCCAGCAGCCAGGCCTGGCAGAGAGGGAGCTATGGCTACACCTTC	CASSQAWQRGSYGYTF